This T cell receptor (beta chain) was recovered during a study of blood T cell repertoires in COVID-19. Study-level information: Sites in the United States, Italy and Spain provided acute and convalescent COVID-19 samples. From T cells, B-cell-depleted T cells, or PBMCs came the material, which was cDNA or gDNA.

V was clipped by 6 bases and J by 8 bases, with 19 bases between them. Germline CDR1 is SNHLY and CDR2 is FYNNEI. The CDR3 length is 15 residues. Only in-frame clones appear in the TCRdb table, and some are missing; sequencing was by immunoSEQ multiplex PCR. Among fewer than 400,000 clones listed, 88% were seen once. Recruitment covered about two dozen US areas and drew participants whose ages spanned about 18 to 90 years. Assignment of participants to cohorts was predicated upon participant-reported clinical history. Specimen: PBMCs or T cells enriched from blood (not recorded which). The sequence derives from a man aged 25-45 years who had recovered from COVID-19. V is TRBV2 and J is TRBJ1-4, with D tentatively TRBD1 (5 bases). The CDR3 region has the DNA TGTGCCAGCAGGGGGCGGGACGGCGCTTGGGAAAAACTGTTTTTT. Protein: CASRGRDGAWEKLFF. The whole variable domain, filled in from reference TRBV2 and TRBJ1-4, reads EPEVTQTPSHQVTQMGQEVILRCVPISNHLYFYWYRQILGQKVEFLVSFYNNEISEKSEIFDDQFSVERPDGSNFTLKIRSTKLEDSAMYFCASRGRDGAWEKLFFGSGTQLSVL.